In its sample, the clone carrying this T cell receptor (beta chain) was seen many times. The data belong to a study of T cells in Graves' hyperthyroidism and ophthalmopathy. Graves' hyperthyroidism is called stable when ophthalmopathy does not progress within 18 months. Patients between 18 and 65 years old had hyperthyroidism, newly diagnosed and lasting under 2 months. Orbital computed tomography and thyroid ultrasound, together with serum TRAb and thyroxine and clinical symptoms, were used for diagnoses. PBMCs stemmed from about 9.7 ml fresh peripheral blood. Germline lookup yields CDR1 MNHEY and CDR2 SMNVEV (reference sequence). J gave up 8 bases and V 5 bases, and 14 bases lay outside the gene matches. The length of the CDR3 is 15 residues. Amplified TCR beta CDR3 regions derived from RNA transcripts. TCR CDR3 regions were first amplified by RT-PCR with HTBI primers. TCRdb re-called the multiplex PCR reads with MiXCR, one entry per CDR3 protein. This table holds about 400,000 distinct CDR3 sequences, around 13% found once.

The J gene is TRBJ1-1, the V gene TRBV27; the match to TRBD1 covers 7 bases. The receptor's source is a woman under 30 with Graves' hyperthyroidism. Sequenced material: blood. This CDR3 is CASSPRQGAAPEAFF. For the CDR3, the DNA is TGTGCCAGCAGTCCCAGACAGGGCGCTGCCCCAGAAGCTTTCTTT.